This TCR beta chain was recovered during a study of blood T cell repertoires in COVID-19. Study-level information: There were acute and convalescent COVID-19 samples, and they came from the United States, Italy and Spain. From T cells, B-cell-depleted T cells, or PBMCs came the material, which was cDNA or gDNA.

The CDR3 is made up of 15 amino acids. V was clipped by 6 bases and J by 0 bases; unmatched bases: 7. Germline lookup yields CDR1 LGHNT and CDR2 FRNRAP. Per the authors' pipeline: The assay estimated nucleated cells by amplifying reference gene primers. Profiled with immunoSEQ multiplex PCR; TCRdb holds only in-frame clones, not every one. D and trimming come from the DNA, and the V and J calls and clone size come from that table. This table holds 45,000 to 50,000 clones, roughly 90% found once. Sequencing was done on a sample of peripheral blood. The chain employs TRBV12-5 and TRBJ2-7; 8 nucleotides align to TRBD1. This receptor was identified in a human donor in a cohort sampled during active COVID-19. CDR3 nucleotide sequence: TGTGCTAGTGGAGTGGGACAGGCGAGCTCCTACGAGCAGTACTTC. Translated, it gives CASGVGQASSYEQYF.